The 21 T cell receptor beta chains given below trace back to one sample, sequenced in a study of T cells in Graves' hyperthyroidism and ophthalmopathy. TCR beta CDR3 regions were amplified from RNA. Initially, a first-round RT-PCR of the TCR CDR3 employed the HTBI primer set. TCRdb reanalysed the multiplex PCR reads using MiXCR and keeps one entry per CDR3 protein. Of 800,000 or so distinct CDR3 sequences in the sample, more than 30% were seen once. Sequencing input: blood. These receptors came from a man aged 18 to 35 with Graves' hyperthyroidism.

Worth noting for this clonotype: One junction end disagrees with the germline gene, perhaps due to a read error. The DNA for the CDR3 is TGTGCCAGCTCATCAGACCGGGATTACTACGAGCAGTACTTC. This codes for CASSSDRDYYEQYF. The chain links TRBV10-1 to TRBJ2-7; a weak D match, TRBD2 (5 bases). Germline CDR1 WNHNN, CDR2 SYGVQD (reference sequence). This CDR3 comprises 14 residues.

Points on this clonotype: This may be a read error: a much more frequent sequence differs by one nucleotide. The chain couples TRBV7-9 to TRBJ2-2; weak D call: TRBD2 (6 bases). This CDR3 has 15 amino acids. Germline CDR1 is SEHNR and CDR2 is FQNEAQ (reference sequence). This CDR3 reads CASSFHRERGGEPFF. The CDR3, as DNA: TGTGCCAGCAGCTTTCACCGGGAGCGTGGCGGGGAGCCGTTTTTT.

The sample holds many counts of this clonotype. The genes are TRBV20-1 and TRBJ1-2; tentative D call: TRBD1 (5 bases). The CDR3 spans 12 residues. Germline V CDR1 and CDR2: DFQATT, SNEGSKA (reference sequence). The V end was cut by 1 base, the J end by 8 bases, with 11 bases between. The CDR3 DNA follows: TGCAGTGCTAGAGCGGGGGATCGGGGCTACACCTTC. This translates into CSARAGDRGYTF.

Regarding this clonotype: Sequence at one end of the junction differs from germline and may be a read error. CDR3 sequence: CANSPNGGTYEQYF. CDR3 nucleotides: TGTGCCAACAGTCCTAACGGGGGAACCTACGAGCAGTACTTC. This sequence joins TRBV12-3 or TRBV12-4 and TRBJ2-7; a weak D match, TRBD2 (6 bases). The CDR3 runs to 14 residues.

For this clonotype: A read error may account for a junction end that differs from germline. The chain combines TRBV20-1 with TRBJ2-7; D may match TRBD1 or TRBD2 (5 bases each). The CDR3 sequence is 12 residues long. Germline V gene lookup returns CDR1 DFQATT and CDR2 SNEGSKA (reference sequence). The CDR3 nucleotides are TGCGGTGCTACCCGGGGCCGGGGAGAGCAGTACTTC. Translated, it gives CGATRGRGEQYF.

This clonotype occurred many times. In DNA, the CDR3 is TGTGCCAGCAGCTTAGTTAGCAATGAAAAACTGTTTTTT. Its translation is CASSLVSNEKLFF. The V and J genes are TRBV7-2 and TRBJ1-4; D ambiguous. With 1 base removed from V and 5 bases from J, the gap between germline ends came to 5 bases. Germline loops: CDR1 SGHTA, CDR2 FQGNSA. The CDR3 is 13 residues long. Full variable domain (remainder filled in from reference TRBV7-2 and TRBJ1-4): GAGVSQSPSNKVTEKGKDVELRCDPISGHTALYWYRQSLGQGLEFLIYFQGNSAPDKSGLPSDRFSAERTGGSVSTLTIQRTQQEDSAVYLCASSLVSNEKLFFGSGTQLSVL.

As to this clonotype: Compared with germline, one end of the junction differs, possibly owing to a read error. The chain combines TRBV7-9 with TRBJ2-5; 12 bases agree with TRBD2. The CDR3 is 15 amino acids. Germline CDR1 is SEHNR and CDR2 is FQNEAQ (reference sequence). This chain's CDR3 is CASSSGLAGPPKHHF. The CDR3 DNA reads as TGTGCCAGCAGCTCCGGACTAGCGGGACCTCCGAAACACCACTTC. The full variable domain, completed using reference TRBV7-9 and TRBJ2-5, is DTGVSQNPRHKITKRGQNVTFRCDPISEHNRLYWYRQTLGQGPEFLTYFQNEAQLEKSRLLSDRFSAERPKGSFSTLEIQRTEQGDSAMYLCASSSGLAGPPKHHFGPGTRLLVL.

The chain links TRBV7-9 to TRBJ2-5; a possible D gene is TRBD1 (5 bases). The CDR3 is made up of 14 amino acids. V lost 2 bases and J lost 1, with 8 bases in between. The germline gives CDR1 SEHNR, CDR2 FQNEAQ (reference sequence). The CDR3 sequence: CASSLIGAQETQYF. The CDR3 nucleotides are TGTGCCAGCAGCTTAATAGGGGCCCAAGAGACCCAGTACTTC.

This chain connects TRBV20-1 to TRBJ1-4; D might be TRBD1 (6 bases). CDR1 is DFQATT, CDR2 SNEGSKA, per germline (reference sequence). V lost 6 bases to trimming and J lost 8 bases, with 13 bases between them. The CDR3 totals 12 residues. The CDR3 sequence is CSAGQGREKLFF. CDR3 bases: TGCAGTGCCGGGCAGGGGAGGGAAAAACTGTTTTTT.

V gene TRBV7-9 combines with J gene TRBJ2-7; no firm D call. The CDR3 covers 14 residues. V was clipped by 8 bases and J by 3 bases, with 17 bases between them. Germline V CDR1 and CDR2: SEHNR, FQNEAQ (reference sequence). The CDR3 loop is CASGVEVGNYEQYF. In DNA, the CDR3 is TGTGCCAGCGGCGTAGAAGTAGGGAACTACGAGCAGTACTTC.

Here the CDR3 DNA reads TGTGCCAGCAGTTCAGCGCCTTCCAGCTACCCGGGGGAGACCCAGTACTTC. Its translation is CASSSAPSSYPGETQYF. The V gene is TRBV27, the J gene TRBJ2-5; D might be TRBD2 (5 bases). The CDR3 consists of 17 residues. V gave up 4 bases and J gave up 5 bases, with 23 bases separating them. The V gene's germline CDR1 is MNHEY and CDR2 SMNVEV (reference sequence).

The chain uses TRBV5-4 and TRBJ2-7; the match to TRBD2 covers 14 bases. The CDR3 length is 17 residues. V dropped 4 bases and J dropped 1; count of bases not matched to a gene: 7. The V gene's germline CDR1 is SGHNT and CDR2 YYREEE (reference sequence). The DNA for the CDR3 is TGTGCCAGCAGCCACGGGACTAGCGGGAGTCCGTCCTACGAGCAGTACTTC. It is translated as CASSHGTSGSPSYEQYF.

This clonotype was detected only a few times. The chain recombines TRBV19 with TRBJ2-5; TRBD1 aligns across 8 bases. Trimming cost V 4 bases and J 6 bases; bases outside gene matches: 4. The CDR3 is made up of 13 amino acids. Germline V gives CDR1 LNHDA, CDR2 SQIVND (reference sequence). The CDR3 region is CASSTGGRKTQYF. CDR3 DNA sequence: TGTGCCAGTAGTACAGGGGGCAGGAAGACCCAGTACTTC.

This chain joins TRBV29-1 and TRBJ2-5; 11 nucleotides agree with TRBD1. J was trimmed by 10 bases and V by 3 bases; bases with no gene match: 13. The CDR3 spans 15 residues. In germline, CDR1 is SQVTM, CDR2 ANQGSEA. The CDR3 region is CSVEGGTGGLGDQYF. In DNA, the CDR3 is TGCAGCGTTGAGGGCGGGACAGGGGGGCTAGGGGACCAGTACTTC.

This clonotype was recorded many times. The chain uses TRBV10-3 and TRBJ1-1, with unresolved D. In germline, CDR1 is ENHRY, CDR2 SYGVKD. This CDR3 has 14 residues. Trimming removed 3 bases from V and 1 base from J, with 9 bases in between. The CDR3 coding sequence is TGTGCCATCAGTGACCTAGACACGAACACTGAAGCTTTCTTT. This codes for CAISDLDTNTEAFF.

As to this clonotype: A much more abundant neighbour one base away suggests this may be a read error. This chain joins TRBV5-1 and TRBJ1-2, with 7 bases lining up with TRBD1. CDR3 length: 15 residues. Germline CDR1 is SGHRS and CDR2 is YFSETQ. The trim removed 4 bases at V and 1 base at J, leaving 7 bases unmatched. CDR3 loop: CASSRGQPHNYGYTF. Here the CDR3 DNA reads TGCGCCAGCAGCCGGGGACAGCCACATAACTATGGCTACACCTTC.

CDR3 in amino acids: CAGQGNTGELFF. The CDR3 DNA sequence: TGTGCCGGTCAAGGGAACACCGGGGAGCTGTTTTTT. V gene TRBV5-4 combines with J gene TRBJ2-2; unclear D gene. Germline V gene sequence: CDR1 SGHNT, CDR2 YYREEE (reference sequence). The CDR3 extends over 12 amino acids. V lost 10 bases and J lost 1, with 8 bases in between. Variable domain in full (rest from reference TRBV5-4 and TRBJ2-2): ETGVTQSPTHLIKTRGQQVTLRCSSQSGHNTVSWYQQALGQGPQFIFQYYREEENGRGNFPPRFSGLQFPNYSSELNVNALELDDSALYLCAGQGNTGELFFGEGSRLTVL.

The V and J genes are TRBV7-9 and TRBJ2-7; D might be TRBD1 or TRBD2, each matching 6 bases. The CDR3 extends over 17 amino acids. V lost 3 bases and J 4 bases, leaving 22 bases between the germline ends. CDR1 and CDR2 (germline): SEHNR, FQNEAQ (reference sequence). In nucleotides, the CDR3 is TGTGCCAGCAGCTTCGTTTTCATCGTAGGGGGGTGGTACGAGCAGTACTTC. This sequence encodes CASSFVFIVGGWYEQYF.

The CDR3 is CASSGTSGNSYEQYF. CDR3 coding DNA: TGTGCCAGCAGTGGGACTAGCGGTAATTCCTACGAGCAGTACTTC. The chain combines TRBV2 with TRBJ2-7, with TRBD2 matching 10 bases. Per germline, CDR1 SNHLY and CDR2 FYNNEI. The ends lost 4 bases at V and 1 base at J; junction bases unmatched: 4. The CDR3 has 15 residues. The variable domain in full, with the rest retrieved from reference TRBV2 and TRBJ2-7, is EPEVTQTPSHQVTQMGQEVILRCVPISNHLYFYWYRQILGQKVEFLVSFYNNEISEKSEIFDDQFSVERPDGSNFTLKIRSTKLEDSAMYFCASSGTSGNSYEQYFGPGTRLTVT.

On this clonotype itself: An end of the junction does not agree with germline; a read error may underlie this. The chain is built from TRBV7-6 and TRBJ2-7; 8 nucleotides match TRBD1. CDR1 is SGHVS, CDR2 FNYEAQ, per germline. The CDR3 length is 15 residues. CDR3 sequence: CASSRYGQGNYGQYF. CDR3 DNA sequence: TGTGCCAGCAGTCGATACGGACAGGGTAACTACGGGCAGTACTTC.

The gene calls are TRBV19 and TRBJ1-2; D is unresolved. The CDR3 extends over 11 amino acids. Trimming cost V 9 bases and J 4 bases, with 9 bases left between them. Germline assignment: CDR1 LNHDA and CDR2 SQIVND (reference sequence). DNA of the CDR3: TGTGCCAGCAGACTGAGCTATGGCTACACCTTC. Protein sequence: CASRLSYGYTF.